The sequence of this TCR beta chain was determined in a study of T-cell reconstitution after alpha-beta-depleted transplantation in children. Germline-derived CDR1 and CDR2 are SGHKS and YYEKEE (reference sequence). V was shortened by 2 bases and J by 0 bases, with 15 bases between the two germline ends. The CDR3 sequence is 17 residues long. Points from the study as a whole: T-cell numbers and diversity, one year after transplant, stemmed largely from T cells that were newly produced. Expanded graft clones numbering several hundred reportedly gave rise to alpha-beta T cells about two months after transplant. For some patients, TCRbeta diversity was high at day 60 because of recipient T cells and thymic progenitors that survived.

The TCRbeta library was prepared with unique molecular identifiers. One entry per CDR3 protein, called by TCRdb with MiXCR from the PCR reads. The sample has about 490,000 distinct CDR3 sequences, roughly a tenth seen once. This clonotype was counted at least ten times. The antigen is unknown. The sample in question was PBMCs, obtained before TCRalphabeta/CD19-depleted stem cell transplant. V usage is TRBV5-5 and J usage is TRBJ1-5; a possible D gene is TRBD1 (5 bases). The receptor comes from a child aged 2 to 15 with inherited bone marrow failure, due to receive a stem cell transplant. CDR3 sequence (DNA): TGTGCCAGCAGCTTCTATGTGGGGGTGTATAGCAATCAGCCCCAGCATTTT. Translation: CASSFYVGVYSNQPQHF.